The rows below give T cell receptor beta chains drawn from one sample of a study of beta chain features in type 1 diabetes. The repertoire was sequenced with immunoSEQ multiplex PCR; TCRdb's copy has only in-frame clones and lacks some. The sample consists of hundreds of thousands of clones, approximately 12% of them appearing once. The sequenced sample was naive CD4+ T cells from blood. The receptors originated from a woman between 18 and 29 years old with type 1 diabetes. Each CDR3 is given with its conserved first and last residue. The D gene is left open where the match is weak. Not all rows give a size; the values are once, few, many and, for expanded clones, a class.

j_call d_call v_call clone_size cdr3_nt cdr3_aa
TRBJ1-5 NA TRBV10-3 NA TGTGCCGCCCAGCCGAAGAGGGCCAATCAGCCCCAGCATTTT CAAQPKRANQPQHF
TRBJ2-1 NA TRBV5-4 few TGTGCCAGCAGCTTGGCCTCTAGTCACAATGAGCAGTTCTTC CASSLASSHNEQFF
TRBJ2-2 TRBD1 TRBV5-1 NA TGCGCCAGCAGCACCGGGACAGGGTTGGCCGGGGAGCTGTTTTTT CASSTGTGLAGELFF
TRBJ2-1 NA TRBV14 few TGTGCCAGCAGCCAAGTCATCGGGAGCAATGAGCAGTTCTTC CASSQVIGSNEQFF
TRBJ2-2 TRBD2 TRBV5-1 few TGCGCCAGCAGCATCCGGGACTATAATCCCGGGGAGCTGTTTTTT CASSIRDYNPGELFF
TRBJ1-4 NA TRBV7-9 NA TGTGCCAGCAGCTTAGGAGGGAATGAAAAACTGTTTTTT CASSLGGNEKLFF
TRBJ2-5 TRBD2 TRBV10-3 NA TGTGCCATCAGTTCTAGCGGGAATTCCGGAGAGACCCAGTACTTC CAISSSGNSGETQYF
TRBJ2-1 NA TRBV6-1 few TGTGCCAGCAGTGAAGGCCTAGCGAGATACAATGAGCAGTTCTTC CASSEGLARYNEQFF
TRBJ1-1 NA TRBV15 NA TGTGCCACCAGCACCCAATTTACACTACACACTGAAGCTTTCTTT CATSTQFTLHTEAFF
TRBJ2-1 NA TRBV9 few TGTGCCAGCAGCGTAGACAGTTACAATGAGCAGTTCTTC CASSVDSYNEQFF
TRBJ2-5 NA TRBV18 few TGTGCCAGCTCATCGTTGGAGACCCAGTACTTC CASSSLETQYF
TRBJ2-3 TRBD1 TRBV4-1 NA TGCGCCAGCAGCCAATTACAGGGGGGCGCAGATACGCAGTATTTT CASSQLQGGADTQYF
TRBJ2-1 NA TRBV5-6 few TGTGCCAGCAGCCCGGTCGGGAGAGGGGTTTACAATGAGCAGTTCTTC CASSPVGRGVYNEQFF
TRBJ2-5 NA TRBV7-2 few TGCGCCAGCAGCCAAGACGTTCGGGTTTCAGAGACCCAGTACTTC CASSQDVRVSETQYF
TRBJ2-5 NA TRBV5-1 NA TGCGCCAGCAGCTTGACAACCGAGGGGACCCAGTACTTC CASSLTTEGTQYF
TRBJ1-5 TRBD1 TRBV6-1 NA TGTGCCAGCAGCCCCACAGGGGCCATAGATCAGCCCCAGCATTTT CASSPTGAIDQPQHF
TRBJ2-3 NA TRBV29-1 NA TGCAGCGTTCGGACTAAACACACAGATACGCAGTATTTT CSVRTKHTDTQYF
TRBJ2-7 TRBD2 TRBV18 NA TGTGCCAGCTCAAGCCTCGGGGGGGGCTCTTACTACGAGCAGTACTTC CASSSLGGGSYYEQYF
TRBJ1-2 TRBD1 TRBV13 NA TGTGCCAGCAGCTTAGAGGCAGGGGGCGCGGGTGGCTACACCTTC CASSLEAGGAGGYTF
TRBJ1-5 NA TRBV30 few TGTGCCTGGAGGGCGGGACGGCTTAGCAATCAGCCCCAGCATTTT CAWRAGRLSNQPQHF
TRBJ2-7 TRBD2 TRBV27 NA TGTGCCAGCAGACTAGCGGCCTCTACCTACGAGCAGTACTTC CASRLAASTYEQYF
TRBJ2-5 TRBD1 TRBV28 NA TGTGCCAGCAGTTCTTTGTTGGGGGACAGGGATGCAGAGACCCAGTACTTC CASSSLLGDRDAETQYF
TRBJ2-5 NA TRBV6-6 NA TGTGCCACCCGCGTACCCGGGGAGACCCAGTACTTC CATRVPGETQYF
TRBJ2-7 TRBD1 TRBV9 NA TGTGCCAGCAGCGTGGGGACAGGGGGTTCCTACGAGCAGTACTTC CASSVGTGGSYEQYF
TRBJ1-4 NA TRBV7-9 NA TGTGCCAGCAGCAAAGCGGCATCGACAGGAGCAACTAATGAAAAACTGTTTTTT CASSKAASTGATNEKLFF
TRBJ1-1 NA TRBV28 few TGTGCCAGCAGTCTAGGAACAGGTAACACTGAAGCTTTCTTT CASSLGTGNTEAFF
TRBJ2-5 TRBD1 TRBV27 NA TGTGCCAGCACCCACCGGACAGGGCTCTCCCAAGAGACCCAGTACTTC CASTHRTGLSQETQYF
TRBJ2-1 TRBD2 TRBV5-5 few TGTGCCAGCAGAACGCTCGGGACTAGCAACAATGAGCAGTTCTTC CASRTLGTSNNEQFF
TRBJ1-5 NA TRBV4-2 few TGTGCCAGCAGCCAAGAACCCCACAGGGACCAGCCCCAGCATTTT CASSQEPHRDQPQHF
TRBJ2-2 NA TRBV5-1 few TGCGCCAGCAGCTTTCAGGGAAACACCGGGGAGCTGTTTTTT CASSFQGNTGELFF
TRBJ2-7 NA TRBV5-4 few TGTGCCAGCAGCCCCCCTGGGGGGGCCGCCAACTACGAGCAGTACTTC CASSPPGGAANYEQYF
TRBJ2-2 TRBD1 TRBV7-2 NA TGTGCCAGCAGCTTAAGAGGACAGGGCATCGGGGAGCTGTTTTTT CASSLRGQGIGELFF
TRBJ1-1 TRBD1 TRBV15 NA TGTGCCACCAGGAGGGACAGGGGTGAAGCTTTCTTT CATRRDRGEAFF
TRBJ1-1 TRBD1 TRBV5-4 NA TGTGCCAGCAGCTCGGCCCTCAGGGGGTACACTGAAGCTTTCTTT CASSSALRGYTEAFF
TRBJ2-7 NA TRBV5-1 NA TGCGCCAGCAGCGGGCGCGGGACCTACGAGCAGTACTTC CASSGRGTYEQYF
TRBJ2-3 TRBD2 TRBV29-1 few TGCAGCGTCCGGACTAGCGGGAGGATTGCTCTCACAGATACGCAGTATTTT CSVRTSGRIALTDTQYF
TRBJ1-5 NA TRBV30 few TGTGCCTGGAGTGTACACGGTAAGGGGAATCAGCCCCAGCATTTT CAWSVHGKGNQPQHF
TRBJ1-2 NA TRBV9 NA TGTGCCAGCAGCGCCTCCCCCGCGGCAGCTAACTATGGCTACACCTTC CASSASPAAANYGYTF
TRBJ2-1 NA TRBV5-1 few TGCGCCAGCAGCGGCGGTCCCGGCTCCAATGAGCAGTTCTTC CASSGGPGSNEQFF
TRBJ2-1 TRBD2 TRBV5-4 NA TGTGCCAGCAGCTCCCGGATAGCGGGGGGCTACTACAATGAGCAGTTCTTC CASSSRIAGGYYNEQFF
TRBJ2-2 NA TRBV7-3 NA TGTGCCAGCACCGAACAACCCACCGGGGAGCTGTTTTTT CASTEQPTGELFF
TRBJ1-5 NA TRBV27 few TGTGCCAGCAGTCCAGACTTGGGGGGTCAGCCCCAGCATTTT CASSPDLGGQPQHF
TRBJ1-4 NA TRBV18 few TGTGCCAGCTCACCAATCAGGGGTGTCGGCGGTGAAAAACTGTTTTTT CASSPIRGVGGEKLFF
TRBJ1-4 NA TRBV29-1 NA TGCAGCGTTGGGGCCCTCGCAACTAATGAAAAACTGTTTTTT CSVGALATNEKLFF
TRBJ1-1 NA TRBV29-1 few TGCAGCGTTGGAAGGGAGGGAACTGAAGCTTTCTTT CSVGREGTEAFF
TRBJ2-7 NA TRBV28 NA TGTGCCAGCAGTTCGGGGACACCCTACGAGCAGTACTTC CASSSGTPYEQYF
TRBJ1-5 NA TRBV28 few TGTGCCAGCAGCCCCGGTAGGGGTACGGTGAAACAGCCCCAGCATTTT CASSPGRGTVKQPQHF
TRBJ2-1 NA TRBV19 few TGTGCCAGTAGTATTGGGGGGAGATCGTCCGATGAGCAGTTCTTC CASSIGGRSSDEQFF
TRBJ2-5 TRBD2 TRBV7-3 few TGTGCCAGCAGCTTAGCGGGAGTCGGAGAGACCCAGTACTTC CASSLAGVGETQYF
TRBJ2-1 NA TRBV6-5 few TGTGCCAGCAGTTACTCAGGGGGTGGGCTCAATGAGCAGTTCTTC CASSYSGGGLNEQFF
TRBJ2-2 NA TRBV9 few TGTGCCAGCAGCGTAGGACTAGTGGGCGGGGAGCTGTTTTTT CASSVGLVGGELFF